This TCR beta chain was identified in a study of PD-1 blockade in classical Hodgkin lymphoma. The sample's time point: cycle 4 day 1 (C4D1), after about 6 weeks of nivolumab. Each of the patients experienced relapse following autologous stem cell transplantation, and their brentuximab vedotin exposure differed. Thawed PBMCs yielded CD4+ T cells through magnetic negative selection. The assay was immunoSEQ multiplex PCR, and TCRdb's table has in-frame clones only and misses some. The repertoire holds around 29,000 clones, with 70% to 90% as singletons. Only a few counts were recorded for this clone. As yet, its antigen is unknown. Per germline, CDR1 SQVTM and CDR2 ANQGSEA. This CDR3 is 14 amino acids long. Trimming removed 5 bases at V and 2 bases at J, with 14 bases between. Whole-study findings and limits: Complete responders showed a baseline diversity that resembled the diversity of newly diagnosed patients. In CD4+ cells, TCR diversity went up significantly by C4D1, but in CD8+ cells it did not. Patients with an early start, nivolumab under 1 year after ASCT, were excluded. It was reported that newly diagnosed patients had less baseline TCR diversity than healthy donors.

The chain carries TRBV29-1 and TRBJ2-3, with a tentative D call TRBD2 (6 bases). Sequencing used CD4+ T cells from blood, obtained before the fourth cycle of nivolumab. The receptor comes from a human donor with classical Hodgkin lymphoma. In nucleotides, the CDR3 is TGCAGCGTTCCGGGACTGCTACACACAGATACGCAGTATTTT. It codes for CSVPGLLHTDTQYF.